This T cell receptor beta chain was recorded in a study of early T cells in non-severe SARS-CoV-2 infection. Overall study context: Bulk RNA isolated from unsorted whole blood underwent sequencing; chains were not paired.

Individual cDNA molecules received unique molecular identifiers. MiXCR, applied by TCRdb to the 5' RACE reads, yields one record per CDR3 protein. This sample has about 88,000 distinct CDR3 sequences, with just under 15% found just once. Overall study findings and caveats: Private and CD4 specificities were missed by VDJdb matching, which favored anti-spike CD8 responses.

In germline, CDR1 is MNHEY, CDR2 SVGAGI. V lost 7 bases and J lost 7, with 16 bases in between. The CDR3 is made up of 14 amino acids. This clonotype was found many times. Its target is not known. Sequencing was performed on whole blood. The source of this sequence is an adult who was a healthcare worker with PCR-confirmed SARS-CoV-2 infection or an uninfected control (not recorded which). J is TRBJ1-4 and V is TRBV6-5; D perhaps matches TRBD1 (6 bases). DNA of the CDR3: TGTGCCAGCAAGGGGGGAACTGGCGGTGAAAAACTGTTTTTT. Translation: CASKGGTGGEKLFF.